This T cell receptor beta chain was identified during a study of PD-1 blockade in classical Hodgkin lymphoma. Data came from immunoSEQ multiplex PCR; TCRdb stores just in-frame clones and leaves some out. The sample has about 17,000 clones; over 75% are singletons. The ends were cut back, 4 bases at V and 2 bases at J, with 14 bases in the middle. CDR3 length: 15 residues. CDR1 is LNHDA, CDR2 SQIVND, per germline (reference sequence). This clone occurred once. Its specificity is not known. Study-level results: Reports described newly diagnosed patients as having lower baseline TCR diversity than healthy donors.

The time point here: newly diagnosed, previously untreated cHL patient sample. The comparison group had newly diagnosed, previously untreated classical Hodgkin lymphoma. Sequencing input: peripheral blood mononuclear cells (PBMCs). This TCR derives from a human donor with classical Hodgkin lymphoma. The rearrangement joins TRBV19 to TRBJ1-2; perhaps TRBD1 as D (5 bases). The DNA for the CDR3 is TGTGCCAGTAGTACCCCAGGGATTCCCAACTATGGCTACACCTTC. It specifies CASSTPGIPNYGYTF. The entire variable domain, with the rest obtained from reference TRBV19 and TRBJ1-2, is as follows: DGGITQSPKYLFRKEGQNVTLSCEQNLNHDAMYWYRQDPGQGLRLIYYSQIVNDFQKGDIAEGYSVSREKKESFPLTVTSAQKNPTAFYLCASSTPGIPNYGYTFGSGTRLTVV.